This record looks at one TCR beta chain sequence and its context. The target antigen is unknown. The V gene lost 2 bases and the J gene lost 6 bases, with 10 bases spanning the gap. The CDR3 is 12 amino acids. Germline V gene data show CDR1 as SQVTM and CDR2 as ANQGSEA. Repertoires were generated with immunoSEQ multiplex PCR, while TCRdb's copy carries only in-frame clones and drops some. The sample includes 40,000 or so clones, approximately 90% of them seen just once. The data are from a study of PD-1 blockade in classical Hodgkin lymphoma. Across the study: Patients were administered nivolumab (3 mg/kg intravenously) every 2 weeks.

Every patient was affected by relapse after autologous stem cell transplantation, while exposure to brentuximab vedotin was not uniform. Overall study results and limits: CD4+ TCR diversity, unlike CD8+, climbed significantly by C4D1. Repertoire differences have undefined causes, possibly disease activity or prior therapy.

The rearrangement uses TRBV29-1 and TRBJ1-1; possible D gene TRBD1, 6 bases. The input for sequencing was peripheral blood mononuclear cells (PBMCs), taken before the second cycle of nivolumab. The source is a human donor with classical Hodgkin lymphoma. The DNA of the CDR3 is TGCAGCGTTGAACCGGGGGCGGCTGAAGCTTTCTTT. Encoded protein: CSVEPGAAEAFF. Together with reference TRBV29-1 and TRBJ1-1, the CDR3 gives the full variable domain: SAVISQKPSRDICQRGTSLTIQCQVDSQVTMMFWYRQQPGQSLTLIATANQGSEATYESGFVIDKFPISRPNLTFSTLTVSNMSPEDSSIYLCSVEPGAAEAFFGQGTRLTVV.